The clone carrying this T cell receptor (beta chain) came up a few times. Other DNA sequences from this sample encode an identical CDR3 as well. This entry is derived from a study of blood T cell repertoires in COVID-19. J was trimmed by 4 bases and V by 0 bases; bases with no gene match: 2. In germline, CDR1 is MRHNA, CDR2 SNTAGT. This CDR3 comprises 15 residues. Original methodology: From reference gene primer amplification, estimates of nucleated cell counts were derived. The table came from immunoSEQ multiplex PCR; TCRdb's copy has only in-frame clones and leaves some out. V and J calls and clone size come straight from that table; D and trimming were deduced from the DNA. The table lists 380,000 or so clones, 89% of them singletons.

The chain employs TRBV6-4 and TRBJ2-5; 10 bases map to TRBD2. The clonotype comes from a middle-aged man with acute or convalescent COVID-19. The sample consisted of peripheral blood. CDR3 in amino acids: CASSDSAGGPETQYF. CDR3 in DNA: TGTGCCAGCAGTGACTCAGCGGGGGGGCCAGAGACCCAGTACTTC.